This T cell receptor (beta chain) was obtained from a study of T cell responses to AZD1222 COVID-19 vaccine (TCRdb year 2021). About the investigation overall: Because spike-specific TCR depth and breadth did not differ between the two schedules, AZD1222 recipients who got a second dose at roughly 4 weeks were pooled with those who got a second dose at roughly 12 weeks. Enrollment into the trials was organized by age into subgroups of 18-55, 56-69 and 70-plus years, and those subgroups contained around 150, 28 and 57 TCR-sequenced participants, respectively. TCR sequencing was performed for about 250 trial participants, of whom around 200 were given two doses of AZD1222 and approximately 25 were given two doses of MenACWY control vaccine. The paper as a whole reports these results and caveats: Because no samples from the day 14 peak response were available, repertoires could be characterized only after the peak T cell response. Conclusions about previously exposed vaccinees are limited because only five to seven AZD1222 recipients were SARS-CoV-2 seropositive at baseline. Reportedly, close to half of the unique spike-specific TCRs recognized epitopes lying outside the regions that are mutated in the B.1.351 and B.1.1.7 variants. Most participants were white British and females outnumbered males, and the authors suggested that clonal diversity may have been underestimated. CD4 TCRs associated with the vaccine covered the entire spike protein, and the dominant responses were in regions 160-218 and 743-854. After two AZD1222 doses, both the breadth and the depth of spike-specific TCRs were significantly higher than at day 0 and than in MenACWY recipients. The 56-69-year group was small, and its depth increase did not reach significance, likely because of low power.

Note on this clone: Its antigen remains undetermined. No much larger clonotype is one base removed from it; base qualities were not supplied.

The CDR3 regions of human TCRbeta chains were analyzed by immunosequencing. The published analysis was carried out like this. TCRs in the repertoires were compared against a reference library of SARS-CoV-2-specific TCRs that had been generated with the MIRA antigen-specificity platform. Breadth meant the fraction of unique TCRs that were SARS-CoV-2-associated, whereas depth meant the fraction of total T cells that were SARS-CoV-2-associated. Each spike-specific TCR was assigned to its reactive spike region and to a CD4 or CD8 class using the MIRA data. Log10-transformed breadth and depth values were compared by one-way ANOVA with Sidak's multiple comparisons tests. TCRdb holds this immuneACCESS table with in-frame rearrangements only. Some clones are missing; in checked studies, unresolved V genes explain under half, and the rest has no known cause. That table furnishes V, J and clone size, whereas the DNA furnished D and trimming. The sample contains 150,000 or so clones, 89% of them found a single time. The top ten constitute 5.1% of the sample.

The germline V gene yields MNHEY for CDR1 and SVGAGI for CDR2. The CDR3 measures 12 amino acids from cysteine to phenylalanine. Just the 36-base CDR3 DNA is kept, in frame starting at base 1. Trimming costs V 8 bases and J 4 bases, and their ends lie 11 bases apart. This specimen's time point label, interpreted: baseline before first vaccination. The vaccinee samples were drawn from two UK trials, COV001 and COV002, one of which was a single-blind randomized controlled phase 2/3 trial testing AZD1222 (ChAdOx1 nCoV-19) in healthy adults. Trial participant PBMC samples were collected at day 0 and day 28 after the second dose for TCRbeta chain sequencing.

The sequence joins TRBV6-5 to TRBJ1-1, with no confident D gene call. This TCR came from an adult in good health. This material consisted of peripheral blood, taken on day 0 of AZD1222 vaccination. The DNA is as follows: TGTGCCAGCCACCGTTTGGGCACTGAAGCTTTCTTT. This translates into CASHRLGTEAFF.